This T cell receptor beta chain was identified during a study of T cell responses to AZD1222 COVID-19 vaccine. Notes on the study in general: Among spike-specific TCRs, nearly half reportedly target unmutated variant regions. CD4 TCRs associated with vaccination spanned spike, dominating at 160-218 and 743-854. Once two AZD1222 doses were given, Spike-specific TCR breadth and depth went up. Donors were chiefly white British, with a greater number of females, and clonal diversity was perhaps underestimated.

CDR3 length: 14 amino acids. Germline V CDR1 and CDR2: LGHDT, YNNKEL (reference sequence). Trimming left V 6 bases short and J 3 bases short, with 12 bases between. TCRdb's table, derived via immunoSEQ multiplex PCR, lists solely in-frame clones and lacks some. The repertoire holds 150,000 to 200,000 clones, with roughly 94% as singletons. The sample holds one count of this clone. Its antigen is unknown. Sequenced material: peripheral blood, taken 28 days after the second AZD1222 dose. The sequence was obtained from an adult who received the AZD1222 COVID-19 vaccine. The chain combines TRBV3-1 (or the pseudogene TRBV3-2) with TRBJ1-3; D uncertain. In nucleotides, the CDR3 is TGTGCCAGCAGTCTTACCCCCTTTGGAAACACCATATATTTT. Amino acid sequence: CASSLTPFGNTIYF.